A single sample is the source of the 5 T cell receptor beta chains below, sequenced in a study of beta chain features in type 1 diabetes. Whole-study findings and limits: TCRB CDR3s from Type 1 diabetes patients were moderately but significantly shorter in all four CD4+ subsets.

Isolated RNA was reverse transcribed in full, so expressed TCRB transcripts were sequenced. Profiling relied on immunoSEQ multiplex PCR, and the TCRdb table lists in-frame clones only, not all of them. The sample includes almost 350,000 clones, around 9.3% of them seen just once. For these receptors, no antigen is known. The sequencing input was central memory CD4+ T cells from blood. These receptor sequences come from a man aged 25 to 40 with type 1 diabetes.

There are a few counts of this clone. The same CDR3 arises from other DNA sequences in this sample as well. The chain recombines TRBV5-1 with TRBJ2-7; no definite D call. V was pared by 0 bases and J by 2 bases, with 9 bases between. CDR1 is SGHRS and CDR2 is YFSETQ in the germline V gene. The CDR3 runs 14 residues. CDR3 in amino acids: CASSLGLKAYEQYF. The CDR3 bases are TGCGCCAGCAGCTTGGGACTCAAAGCCTACGAGCAGTACTTC.

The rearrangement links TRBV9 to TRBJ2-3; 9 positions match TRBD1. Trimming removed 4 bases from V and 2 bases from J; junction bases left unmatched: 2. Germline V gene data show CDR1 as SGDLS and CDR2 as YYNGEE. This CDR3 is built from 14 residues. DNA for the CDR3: TGTGCCAGCAGCCCACAGGGGGCCACAGATACGCAGTATTTT. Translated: CASSPQGATDTQYF.

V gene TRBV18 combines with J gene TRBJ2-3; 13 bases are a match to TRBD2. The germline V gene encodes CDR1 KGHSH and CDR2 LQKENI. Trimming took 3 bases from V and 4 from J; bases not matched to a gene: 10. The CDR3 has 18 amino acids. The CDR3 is CASSPGTSGAGRPDTQYF. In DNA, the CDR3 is TGTGCCAGCTCACCCGGGACTAGCGGGGCCGGCCGTCCAGATACGCAGTATTTT.

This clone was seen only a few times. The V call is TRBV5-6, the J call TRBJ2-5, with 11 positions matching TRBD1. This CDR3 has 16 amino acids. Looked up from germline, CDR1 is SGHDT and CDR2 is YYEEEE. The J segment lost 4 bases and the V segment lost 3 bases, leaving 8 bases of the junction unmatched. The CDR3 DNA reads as TGTGCCAGCAGCTCGAGCGGACAGGGGGCCCGAGAGACCCAGTACTTC. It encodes CASSSSGQGARETQYF.

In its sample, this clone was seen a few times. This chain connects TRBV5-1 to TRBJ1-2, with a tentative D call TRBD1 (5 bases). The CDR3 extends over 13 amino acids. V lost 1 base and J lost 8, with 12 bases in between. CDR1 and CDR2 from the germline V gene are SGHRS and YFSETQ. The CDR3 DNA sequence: TGCGCCAGCAGCTTGTGGCAGGGAGACGGCTACACCTTC. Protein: CASSLWQGDGYTF. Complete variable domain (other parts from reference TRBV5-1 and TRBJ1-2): KAGVTQTPRYLIKTRGQQVTLSCSPISGHRSVSWYQQTPGQGLQFLFEYFSETQRNKGNFPGRFSGRQFSNSRSEMNVSTLELGDSALYLCASSLWQGDGYTFGSGTRLTVV.